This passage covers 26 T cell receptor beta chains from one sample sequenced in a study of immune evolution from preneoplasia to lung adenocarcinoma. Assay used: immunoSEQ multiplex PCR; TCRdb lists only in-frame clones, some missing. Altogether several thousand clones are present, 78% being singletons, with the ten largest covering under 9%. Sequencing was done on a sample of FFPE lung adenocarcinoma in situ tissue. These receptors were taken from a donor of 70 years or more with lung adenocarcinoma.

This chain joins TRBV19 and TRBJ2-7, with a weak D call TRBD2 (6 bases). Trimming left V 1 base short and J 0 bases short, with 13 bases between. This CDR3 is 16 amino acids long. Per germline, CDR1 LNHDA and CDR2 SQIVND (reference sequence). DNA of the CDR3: TGTGCCAGTAGTATAGTGGCTGGGGGGAGCTCCTACGAGCAGTACTTC. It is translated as CASSIVAGGSSYEQYF.

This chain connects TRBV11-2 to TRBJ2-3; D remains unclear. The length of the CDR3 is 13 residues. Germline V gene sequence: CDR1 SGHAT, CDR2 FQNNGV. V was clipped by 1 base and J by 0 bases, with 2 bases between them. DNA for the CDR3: TGTGCCAGCAGCTTAGCTAGCACAGATACGCAGTATTTT. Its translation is CASSLASTDTQYF.

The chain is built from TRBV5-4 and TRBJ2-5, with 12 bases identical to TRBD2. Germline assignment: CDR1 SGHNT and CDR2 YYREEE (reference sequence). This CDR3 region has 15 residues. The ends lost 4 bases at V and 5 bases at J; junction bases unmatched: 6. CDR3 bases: TGTGCCAGCAGCCCGAGCGGACTAGCGGGGGAGACCCAGTACTTC. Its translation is CASSPSGLAGETQYF.

The chain's CDR3 is CASSRSGDYGYTF. The CDR3 DNA reads as TGTGCCAGCAGCCGGTCGGGAGACTATGGCTACACCTTC. This sequence joins TRBV7-8 and TRBJ1-2; D is undetermined. The germline gives CDR1 SGHVS, CDR2 FQNEAQ. V shed 5 bases and J shed 3 bases, with 10 bases lying between them. The CDR3 runs 13 residues.

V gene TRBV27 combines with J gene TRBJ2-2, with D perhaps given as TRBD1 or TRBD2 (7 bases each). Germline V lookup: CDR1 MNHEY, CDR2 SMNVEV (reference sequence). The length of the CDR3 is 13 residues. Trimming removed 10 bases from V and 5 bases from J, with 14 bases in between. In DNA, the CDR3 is TGTGCCACCAGGGGGAGGGTAACCGGGGAGCTGTTTTTT. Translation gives CATRGRVTGELFF.

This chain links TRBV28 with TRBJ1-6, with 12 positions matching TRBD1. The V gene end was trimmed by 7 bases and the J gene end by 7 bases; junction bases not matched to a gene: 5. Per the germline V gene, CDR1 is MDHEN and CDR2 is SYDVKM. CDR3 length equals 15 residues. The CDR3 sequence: CASTPGTGGNSPLHF. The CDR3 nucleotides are TGTGCCAGCACCCCCGGGACAGGGGGCAATTCACCCCTCCACTTT.

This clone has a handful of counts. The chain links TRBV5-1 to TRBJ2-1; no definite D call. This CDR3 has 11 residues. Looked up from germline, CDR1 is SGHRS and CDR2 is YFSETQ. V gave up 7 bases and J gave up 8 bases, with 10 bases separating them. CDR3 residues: CASLKGYEQFF. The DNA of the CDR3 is TGCGCCAGCCTCAAAGGCTATGAGCAGTTCTTC.

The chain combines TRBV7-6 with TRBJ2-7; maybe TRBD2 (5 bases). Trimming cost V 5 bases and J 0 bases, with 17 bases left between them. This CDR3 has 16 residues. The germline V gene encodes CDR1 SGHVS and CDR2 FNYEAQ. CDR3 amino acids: CASSRPRGDSSYEQYF. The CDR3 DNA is TGTGCCAGCAGCCGCCCTCGGGGTGATAGCTCCTACGAGCAGTACTTC.

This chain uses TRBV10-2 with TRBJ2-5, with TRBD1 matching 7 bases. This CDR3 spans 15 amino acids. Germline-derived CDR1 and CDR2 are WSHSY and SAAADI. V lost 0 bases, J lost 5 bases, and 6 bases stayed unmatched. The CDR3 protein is CASSESEGAVETQYF. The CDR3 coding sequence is TGCGCCAGCAGTGAGTCTGAGGGGGCGGTGGAGACCCAGTACTTC.

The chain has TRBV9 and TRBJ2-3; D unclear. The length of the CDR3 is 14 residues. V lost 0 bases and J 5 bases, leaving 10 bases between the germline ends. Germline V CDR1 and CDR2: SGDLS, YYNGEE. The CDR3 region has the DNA TGTGCCAGCAGCGTAGACCCCGGAGAAGATACGCAGTATTTT. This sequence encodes CASSVDPGEDTQYF.

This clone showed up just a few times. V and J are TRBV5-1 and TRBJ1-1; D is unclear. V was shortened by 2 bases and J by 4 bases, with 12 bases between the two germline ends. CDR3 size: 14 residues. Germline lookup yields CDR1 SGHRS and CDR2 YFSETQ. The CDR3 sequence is CASSLNMGATEAFF. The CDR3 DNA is TGCGCCAGCAGCTTAAACATGGGAGCCACTGAAGCTTTCTTT. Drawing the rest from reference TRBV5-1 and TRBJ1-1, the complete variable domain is KAGVTQTPRYLIKTRGQQVTLSCSPISGHRSVSWYQQTPGQGLQFLFEYFSETQRNKGNFPGRFSGRQFSNSRSEMNVSTLELGDSALYLCASSLNMGATEAFFGQGTRLTVV.

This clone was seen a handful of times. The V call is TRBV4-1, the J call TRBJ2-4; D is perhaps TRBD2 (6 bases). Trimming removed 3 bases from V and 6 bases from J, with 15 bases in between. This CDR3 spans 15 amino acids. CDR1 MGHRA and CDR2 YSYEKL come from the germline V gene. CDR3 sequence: CASSQGLSVGNIQYF. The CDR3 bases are TGCGCCAGCAGCCAGGGACTCTCAGTGGGAAACATTCAGTACTTC.

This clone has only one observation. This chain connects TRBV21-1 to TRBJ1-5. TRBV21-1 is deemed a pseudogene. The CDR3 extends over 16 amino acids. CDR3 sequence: CASSKGGWKGNQPQHF. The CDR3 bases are TGTGCCAGCAGCAAAGGGGGGTGGAAGGGCAATCAGCCCCAGCATTTT.

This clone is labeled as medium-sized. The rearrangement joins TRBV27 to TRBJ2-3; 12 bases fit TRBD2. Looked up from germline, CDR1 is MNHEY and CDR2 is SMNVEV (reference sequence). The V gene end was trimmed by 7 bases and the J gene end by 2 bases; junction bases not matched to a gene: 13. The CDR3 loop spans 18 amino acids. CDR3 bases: TGTGCCAGCACCCCACGAGGGCGGACTAGCGGGATCACAGATACGCAGTATTTT. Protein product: CASTPRGRTSGITDTQYF.

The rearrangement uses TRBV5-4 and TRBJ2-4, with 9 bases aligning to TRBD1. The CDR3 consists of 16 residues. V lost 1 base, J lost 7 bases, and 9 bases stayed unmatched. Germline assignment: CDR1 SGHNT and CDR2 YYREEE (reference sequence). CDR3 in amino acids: CASSLMTGGLRNIQYF. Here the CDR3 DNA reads TGTGCCAGCAGCTTGATGACAGGGGGATTGAGGAACATTCAGTACTTC.

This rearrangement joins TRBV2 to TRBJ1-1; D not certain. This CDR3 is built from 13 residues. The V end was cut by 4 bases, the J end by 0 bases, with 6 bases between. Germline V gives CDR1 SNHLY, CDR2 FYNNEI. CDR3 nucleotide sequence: TGTGCCAGCAGTGTCTTCATGAACACTGAAGCTTTCTTT. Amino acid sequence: CASSVFMNTEAFF.

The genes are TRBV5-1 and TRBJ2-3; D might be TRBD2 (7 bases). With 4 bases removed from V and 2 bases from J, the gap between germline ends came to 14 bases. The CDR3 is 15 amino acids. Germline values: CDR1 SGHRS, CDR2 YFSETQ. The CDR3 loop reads CASSPGGGTTDTQYF. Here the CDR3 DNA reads TGCGCCAGCAGCCCGGGGGGCGGAACCACAGATACGCAGTATTTT.

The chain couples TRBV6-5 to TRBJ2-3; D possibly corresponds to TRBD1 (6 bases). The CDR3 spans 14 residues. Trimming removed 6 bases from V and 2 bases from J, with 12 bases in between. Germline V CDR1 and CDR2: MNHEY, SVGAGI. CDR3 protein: CASSPQGITDTQYF. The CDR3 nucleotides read TGTGCCAGCAGCCCTCAGGGGATCACAGATACGCAGTATTTT.

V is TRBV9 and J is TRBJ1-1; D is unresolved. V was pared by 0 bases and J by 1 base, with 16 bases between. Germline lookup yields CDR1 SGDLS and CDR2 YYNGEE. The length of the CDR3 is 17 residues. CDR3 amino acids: CASSVGVGGTGNTEAFF. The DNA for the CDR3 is TGTGCCAGCAGCGTAGGAGTTGGCGGTACGGGGAACACTGAAGCTTTCTTT.

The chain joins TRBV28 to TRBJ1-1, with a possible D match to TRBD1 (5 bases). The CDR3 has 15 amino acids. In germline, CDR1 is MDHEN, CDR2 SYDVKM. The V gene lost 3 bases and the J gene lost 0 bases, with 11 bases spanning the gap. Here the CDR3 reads CASSFLGTVNTEAFF. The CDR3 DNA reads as TGTGCCAGCAGTTTTCTGGGGACGGTGAACACTGAAGCTTTCTTT.

The CDR3 DNA reads as TGTGCCAGCAGCGTTGCTAGCGGGCGTTTATCTGGTGGCAAAAACATTCAGTACTTC. It codes for CASSVASGRLSGGKNIQYF. The chain couples TRBV9 to TRBJ2-4, with 8 positions matching TRBD2. Trimming took 2 bases from V and 3 from J; bases not matched to a gene: 16. The CDR3 is 19 residues long. Germline loops: CDR1 SGDLS, CDR2 YYNGEE.

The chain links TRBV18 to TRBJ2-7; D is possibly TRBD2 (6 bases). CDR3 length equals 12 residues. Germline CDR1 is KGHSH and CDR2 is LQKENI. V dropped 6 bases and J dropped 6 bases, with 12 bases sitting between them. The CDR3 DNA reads TGTGCCAGCTCCCCAGGGCGGGGCGAGCAGTACTTC. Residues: CASSPGRGEQYF.

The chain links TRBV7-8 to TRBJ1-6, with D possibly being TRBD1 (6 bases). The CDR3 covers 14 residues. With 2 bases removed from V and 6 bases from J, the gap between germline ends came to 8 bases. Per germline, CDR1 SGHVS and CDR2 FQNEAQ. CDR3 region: CASSLRGANSPLHF. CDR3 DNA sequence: TGTGCCAGCAGCTTACGGGGGGCTAATTCACCCCTCCACTTT.

Here the CDR3 reads CASSERSGSYNEQFF. In DNA, the CDR3 is TGCGCCAGCAGCGAACGTAGCGGGAGTTACAATGAGCAGTTCTTC. This sequence joins TRBV5-1 and TRBJ2-1, with TRBD2 matching over 9 bases. This CDR3 spans 15 amino acids. The ends lost 4 bases at V and 4 bases at J; junction bases unmatched: 6. Germline V lookup: CDR1 SGHRS, CDR2 YFSETQ.

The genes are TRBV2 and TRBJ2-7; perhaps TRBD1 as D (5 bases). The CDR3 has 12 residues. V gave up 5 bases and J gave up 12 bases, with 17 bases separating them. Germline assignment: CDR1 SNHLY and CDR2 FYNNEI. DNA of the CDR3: TGTGCCAGCAGTCTAGATGGGGCACTGGGGTACTTC. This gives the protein CASSLDGALGYF. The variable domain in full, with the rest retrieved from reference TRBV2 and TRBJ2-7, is EPEVTQTPSHQVTQMGQEVILRCVPISNHLYFYWYRQILGQKVEFLVSFYNNEISEKSEIFDDQFSVERPDGSNFTLKIRSTKLEDSAMYFCASSLDGALGYFGPGTRLTVT.

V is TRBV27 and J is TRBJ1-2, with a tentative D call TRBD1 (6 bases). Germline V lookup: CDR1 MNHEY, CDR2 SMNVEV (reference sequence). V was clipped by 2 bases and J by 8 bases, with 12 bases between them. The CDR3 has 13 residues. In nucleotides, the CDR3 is TGTGCCAGCAGTTTAGGGGGGGCGGGGGGCTACACCTTC. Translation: CASSLGGAGGYTF.